This entry is about one T cell receptor (beta chain). Its specificity is unknown. Trimming took 1 base from V and 7 from J; bases not matched to a gene: 5. The germline V gene encodes CDR1 SEHNR and CDR2 FQNEAQ (reference sequence). The CDR3 is 14 amino acids. This sample is part of a study of PD-1 blockade in classical Hodgkin lymphoma. Overall study findings and caveats: At C4D1, TCR diversity had climbed significantly for CD4+ cells, though not for CD8+ cells.

Time point meaning: cycle 4 day 1 (C4D1), after less than 7 weeks of nivolumab. All trial patients relapsed after autologous stem cell transplantation. Complete response, partial response or progressive disease was recorded as best response. The repertoire was sequenced with immunoSEQ multiplex PCR; TCRdb's copy has only in-frame clones and lacks some. The sample yields approximately 61,000 clones, 87% seen once. The clonotype comes from a human donor with classical Hodgkin lymphoma. The rearrangement uses TRBV7-9 and TRBJ2-7, with 9 nucleotides matching TRBD2. This specimen consisted of peripheral blood mononuclear cells (PBMCs), obtained before the fourth cycle of nivolumab. The CDR3 nucleotides are TGTGCCAGCAGCTTAGGGCTAGCGGGGCTAGAGCAGTACTTC. Encoded protein: CASSLGLAGLEQYF.